The entry below gives a single T cell receptor (beta chain) sequence along with its context. Its antigen is currently unknown. Germline assignment: CDR1 SGHKS and CDR2 YYEKEE (reference sequence). Trimming cost V 4 bases and J 4 bases; bases outside gene matches: 8. The CDR3 totals 15 residues. Unique-molecular-identifier-tagged TCR beta cDNA libraries were used. TCRdb reanalysed the PCR reads using MiXCR and keeps one entry per CDR3 protein. The table lists some 690,000 distinct CDR3 sequences, 30% of them singletons, with around 0.56% in the top ten. The entry originates in a study of post-analysis software for immune sequencing data. Points from the study as a whole: Multiple sclerosis was associated with a significant reduction in normalized Chao1 diversity relative to controls. Roughly five TRBV segments, including TRBV5-6, TRBV5-1 and TRBV20-1, were more frequent in patients than controls.

The chain joins TRBV5-5 to TRBJ1-2; 9 bases line up with TRBD1. The sample was blood. The sequence was collected from a girl between 10 and 17 years old with multiple sclerosis. The CDR3 loop reads CASSTTGTGIYGYTF. The CDR3 coding sequence is TGTGCCAGCAGCACGACCGGGACAGGGATCTATGGCTACACCTTC. The full variable domain, its missing parts supplied by reference TRBV5-5 and TRBJ1-2, is DAGVTQSPTHLIKTRGQQVTLRCSPISGHKSVSWYQQVLGQGPQFIFQYYEKEERGRGNFPDRFSARQFPNYSSELNVNALLLGDSALYLCASSTTGTGIYGYTFGSGTRLTVV.